This T cell receptor beta chain was observed in a study of shared clonotypes between healthy human individuals. Authors' processing steps: Filtering of immunoSEQ junctional sequences could not match full-length read filtering. Assay: immunoSEQ multiplex PCR; the TCRdb copy retains only in-frame clones and omits some. That table gives V, J and clone size, and the DNA gave D and trimming. The repertoire holds about 480,000 clones, with 79% as singletons. CDR1 is LNHDA, CDR2 SQIVND, per germline (reference sequence). With V trimmed by 9 bases and J by 4 bases, 20 bases remained unmatched. CDR3 length equals 18 residues.

The clonotype originates from a middle-aged woman in good health. Some clones in this sample may be carry-over from other donors' samples. The chain is built from TRBV19 and TRBJ1-3; 8 bases match TRBD1. Sequenced: PBMCs. The CDR3 loop reads CASAETSGDRGRGNTIYF. DNA of the CDR3: TGTGCCAGCGCCGAAACCTCCGGAGACAGGGGCAGAGGAAACACCATATATTTT. Using reference TRBV19 and TRBJ1-3 for the parts outside the CDR3, the full variable domain is DGGITQSPKYLFRKEGQNVTLSCEQNLNHDAMYWYRQDPGQGLRLIYYSQIVNDFQKGDIAEGYSVSREKKESFPLTVTSAQKNPTAFYLCASAETSGDRGRGNTIYFGEGSWLTVV.